These 26 T cell receptor beta chains were all obtained from the same sample, sequenced in a study of T cell responses to AZD1222 COVID-19 vaccine. Data came from immunoSEQ multiplex PCR; TCRdb stores just in-frame clones and leaves some out. The data show just over 20,000 clones, approximately 82% seen once. Material: peripheral blood, obtained on day 0 of AZD1222 vaccination. The receptors were sampled from an adult in good health.

The chain links TRBV20-1 to TRBJ1-2; a weak D match, TRBD1 (6 bases). V lost 3 bases and J 0 bases, leaving 14 bases between the germline ends. The CDR3 contains 15 residues. Germline V gives CDR1 DFQATT, CDR2 SNEGSKA (reference sequence). CDR3: CSASSDKGANYGYTF. The CDR3 region has the DNA TGCAGTGCTAGTTCGGACAAGGGGGCTAACTATGGCTACACCTTC.

The chain couples TRBV6-5 to TRBJ1-6; D unresolved. The V gene's germline CDR1 is MNHEY and CDR2 SVGAGI. V lost 4 bases and J lost 5, with 15 bases in between. The CDR3 extends over 16 amino acids. The CDR3 region has the DNA TGTGCCAGCAGTTTCGGTTTTGGGTACCATAATTCACCCCTCCACTTT. It encodes CASSFGFGYHNSPLHF.

The V gene is TRBV11-2, the J gene TRBJ2-5, with 11 nucleotides matching TRBD2. CDR3 length: 18 residues. Unmatched junction bases numbered 12, after V lost 3 bases and J lost 3 bases. Germline-derived CDR1 and CDR2 are SGHAT and FQNNGV. Here the CDR3 DNA reads TGTGCCAGCAGCTTGAAATCCGGGACTAGCGGTATAAAAGAGACCCAGTACTTC. Protein product: CASSLKSGTSGIKETQYF.

V usage is TRBV7-8 and J usage is TRBJ1-5, with D maybe TRBD1 (5 bases). The CDR3 has 16 amino acids. The germline gives CDR1 SGHVS, CDR2 FQNEAQ. V dropped 4 bases and J dropped 4 bases, with 17 bases sitting between them. DNA of the CDR3: TGTGCCAGCAGCTCGTTGCTGGGGACGGCGAATCAGCCCCAGCATTTT. Amino acid sequence: CASSSLLGTANQPQHF.

The J gene is TRBJ1-1, the V gene TRBV13; 8 nucleotides line up with TRBD1. Germline V gives CDR1 PRHDT, CDR2 FYEKMQ (reference sequence). Trimming took 6 bases from V and 11 from J; bases not matched to a gene: 14. There are 14 residues in the CDR3. The CDR3 DNA sequence: TGTGCCAGCAGGATGGGCGAACAGGGGGAAAGTGCTTTCTTT. It yields the protein CASRMGEQGESAFF.

The V call is TRBV4-3, the J call TRBJ2-5, with TRBD2 identical over 8 bases. Unmatched junction bases numbered 5, after V lost 0 bases and J lost 2 bases. Germline V gene data show CDR1 as LGHNA and CDR2 as YSLEER. The CDR3 extends over 16 amino acids. CDR3 sequence (DNA): TGCGCCAGCAGCCAAGAGTCTAGCGGGTCGCAAGAGACCCAGTACTTC. It translates to CASSQESSGSQETQYF.

V and J are TRBV6-5 and TRBJ1-5; perhaps TRBD1 as D (5 bases). Germline V lookup: CDR1 MNHEY, CDR2 SVGAGI. Trimming removed 2 bases from V and 7 bases from J, with 18 bases in between. The CDR3 length is 16 residues. Here the CDR3 reads CASSYKYGTGVQPQHF. The CDR3, as DNA: TGTGCCAGCAGTTACAAATACGGGACGGGAGTCCAGCCCCAGCATTTT.

The chain joins TRBV30 to TRBJ1-2; TRBD1 is a possible D gene (5 bases). Looked up from germline, CDR1 is GTSNPN and CDR2 is SVGIG (reference sequence). V gave up 3 bases and J gave up 8 bases, with 7 bases separating them. This CDR3 is built from 10 residues. As DNA, the CDR3 is TGTGCCTGGAGGAAGGGGGGCTACACCTTC. It specifies CAWRKGGYTF.

V gene TRBV11-2 combines with J gene TRBJ1-6; 8 nucleotides line up with TRBD1. The CDR3 covers 14 residues. V was clipped by 4 bases and J by 9 bases; unmatched bases: 5. The V gene's germline CDR1 is SGHAT and CDR2 FQNNGV. The CDR3: CASSSQGDGSPLHF. The CDR3 coding sequence is TGTGCCAGCAGCTCACAGGGGGACGGTTCACCCCTCCACTTT. The whole variable domain, remainder taken from reference TRBV11-2 and TRBJ1-6, is EAGVAQSPRYKIIEKRQSVAFWCNPISGHATLYWYQQILGQGPKLLIQFQNNGVVDDSQLPKDRFSAERLKGVDSTLKIQPAKLEDSAVYLCASSSQGDGSPLHFGNGTRLTVT.

The gene calls are TRBV5-1 and TRBJ2-7; D is unclear. V shed 2 bases and J shed 2 bases, with 11 bases lying between them. The CDR3 totals 14 residues. Germline loops: CDR1 SGHRS, CDR2 YFSETQ. CDR3 sequence reads: CASSFSAGPYEQYF. The CDR3 nucleotides read TGCGCCAGCAGCTTCTCCGCAGGACCCTACGAGCAGTACTTC.

This rearrangement joins TRBV5-1 to TRBJ2-1; 10 bases are shared with TRBD1. The CDR3 runs to 16 residues. After removal of 2 bases from V and 7 bases from J, the junction contained 9 bases not matched to a gene. Per the germline V gene, CDR1 is SGHRS and CDR2 is YFSETQ. The CDR3 DNA reads TGCGCCAGCAGCTTAAACGTCCCGGGACAGGGGAATGAGCAGTTCTTC. It specifies CASSLNVPGQGNEQFF. Combining the CDR3 with reference TRBV5-1 and TRBJ2-1 gives the whole variable domain KAGVTQTPRYLIKTRGQQVTLSCSPISGHRSVSWYQQTPGQGLQFLFEYFSETQRNKGNFPGRFSGRQFSNSRSEMNVSTLELGDSALYLCASSLNVPGQGNEQFFGPGTRLTVL.

The J gene is TRBJ2-3, the V gene TRBV18; 10 bases align to TRBD2. The CDR3 has 18 residues. V lost 1 base to trimming and J lost 4 bases; unmatched junction nucleotides: 11. The germline gives CDR1 KGHSH, CDR2 LQKENI. As DNA, the CDR3 is TGTGCCAGCTCACCACGCTTTGAGCGGGGGGGGGCATCAGATACGCAGTATTTT. This codes for CASSPRFERGGASDTQYF.

The chain's CDR3 is CASSQDESGSNYGYTF. CDR3 coding DNA: TGTGCCAGCAGCCAAGATGAATCCGGATCTAACTATGGCTACACCTTC. The V call is TRBV4-2, the J call TRBJ1-2; D gene unclear. CDR1 is LGHNA, CDR2 YNFKEQ, per germline. CDR3 length equals 16 residues. Trimming pared 0 bases from V and 0 bases from J, leaving 11 bases between.

The chain is built from TRBV11-1 and TRBJ2-7; no clear D. There are 12 residues in the CDR3. CDR1 is SGHAT and CDR2 is FQDESV in the germline V gene (reference sequence). Between the trimmed V and J ends, which lost 1 base and 6 bases, there was a span of 7 bases. Here the CDR3 DNA reads TGTGCCAGCAGCTTAGGGGTTGCCGAGCAGTACTTC. This encodes CASSLGVAEQYF.

The chain combines TRBV7-8 with TRBJ1-1, with D uncertain. Germline values: CDR1 SGHVS, CDR2 FQNEAQ. The V gene lost 1 base and the J gene lost 3 bases, with 3 bases spanning the gap. The CDR3 covers 12 residues. The DNA for the CDR3 is TGTGCCAGCAGCTTAGGGTACACTGAAGCTTTCTTT. Its protein product is CASSLGYTEAFF.

V gene TRBV28 combines with J gene TRBJ1-2, with 8 bases matching TRBD1. The CDR3 runs to 13 residues. The J segment lost 8 bases and the V segment lost 3 bases, leaving 5 bases of the junction unmatched. Looked up from germline, CDR1 is MDHEN and CDR2 is SYDVKM. The CDR3 loop reads CASSFRGPEGYTF. The CDR3 nucleotides read TGTGCCAGCAGTTTCAGGGGGCCAGAGGGCTACACCTTC.

The chain is built from TRBV6-4 and TRBJ1-2; D uncertain. Trimming removed 2 bases from V and 6 bases from J, with 4 bases in between. CDR3 size: 11 residues. CDR1 and CDR2 from the germline V gene are MRHNA and SNTAGT. As DNA, the CDR3 is TGTGCCAGCAGTGACAGCCATGGCTACACCTTC. Protein sequence: CASSDSHGYTF.

The chain couples TRBV15 to TRBJ2-1, with a tentative D call TRBD2 (7 bases). The germline gives CDR1 LNHNV, CDR2 YYDKDF (reference sequence). The germline V and J ends were trimmed by 3 bases and 8 bases, with 20 bases remaining between them. The CDR3 totals 16 residues. CDR3 in amino acids: CATSSRGAYWGDEQFF. In DNA, the CDR3 is TGTGCCACCAGCAGTCGGGGGGCCTATTGGGGTGATGAGCAGTTCTTC. The variable domain in full, completed from reference TRBV15 and TRBJ2-1, reads DAMVIQNPRYQVTQFGKPVTLSCSQTLNHNVMYWYQQKSSQAPKLLFHYYDKDFNNEADTPDNFQSRRPNTSFCFLDIRSPGLGDTAMYLCATSSRGAYWGDEQFFGPGTRLTVL.

In DNA form, the CDR3 reads TGTGCCAGCAACCGTGGGGCTAGCGGGAGTTATCAAGAGACCCAGTACTTC. It codes for CASNRGASGSYQETQYF. The chain joins TRBV5-8 to TRBJ2-5; TRBD2 agrees at 10 bases. Germline V gene lookup returns CDR1 SGHTS and CDR2 YDEGEE. With V trimmed by 6 bases and J by 2 bases, 13 bases remained unmatched. The CDR3 length is 17 residues.

The chain is built from TRBV9 and TRBJ2-3; either TRBD1 or TRBD2 may fit D (6 bases each). V dropped 0 bases and J dropped 4 bases, with 12 bases sitting between them. CDR3 length: 15 amino acids. Per the germline V gene, CDR1 is SGDLS and CDR2 is YYNGEE. The CDR3 region has the DNA TGTGCCAGCAGCGTAGGGTGGGGGGCCGCAGATACGCAGTATTTT. It yields the protein CASSVGWGAADTQYF.

This rearrangement joins TRBV9 to TRBJ2-3; perhaps TRBD2 as D (6 bases). CDR1 is SGDLS, CDR2 YYNGEE, per germline. Between the trimmed V and J ends, which lost 0 bases and 5 bases, there was a span of 19 bases. This CDR3 spans 17 amino acids. In DNA, the CDR3 is TGTGCCAGCAGCGTAGACCCCCCCGGCGGGGCGCAAGATACGCAGTATTTT. Its protein is CASSVDPPGGAQDTQYF.

The chain combines TRBV18 with TRBJ2-3; D possibly corresponds to TRBD2 (5 bases). Germline loops: CDR1 KGHSH, CDR2 LQKENI. The CDR3 is 15 amino acids. Trimming took 3 bases from V and 3 from J, leaving 13 bases between them. The CDR3 DNA reads as TGTGCCAGCTCACCTTACGGGGTCGCAACAGATACGCAGTATTTT. Translation: CASSPYGVATDTQYF.

The count of this clone is one. The CDR3 bases are TGTGCCAGCCGACCCCGGGACAGGGGCTCTGGGGCCAACGTCCTGACTTTC. It codes for CASRPRDRGSGANVLTF. The chain uses TRBV27 and TRBJ2-6, with 10 bases matching TRBD1. Looked up from germline, CDR1 is MNHEY and CDR2 is SMNVEV (reference sequence). V lost 8 bases and J lost 0; bases outside the gene matches: 7. This CDR3 spans 17 amino acids.

V is TRBV28 and J is TRBJ2-5, with a tentative D call TRBD1 (5 bases). Germline assignment: CDR1 MDHEN and CDR2 SYDVKM. The germline V and J ends were trimmed by 5 bases and 3 bases, with 10 bases remaining between them. The CDR3 runs to 13 residues. CDR3 residues: CASSRGREETQYF. CDR3 in DNA: TGTGCCAGCAGTAGGGGCAGGGAAGAGACCCAGTACTTC.

The V gene is TRBV28, the J gene TRBJ1-1, with 8 bases fitting TRBD1. V was pared by 5 bases and J by 3 bases, with 11 bases of the junction left unmatched. Germline V lookup: CDR1 MDHEN, CDR2 SYDVKM. This CDR3 comprises 16 residues. CDR3 in amino acids: CASSDPLQGVDTEAFF. CDR3 sequence (DNA): TGTGCCAGCAGTGACCCCCTACAGGGGGTGGACACTGAAGCTTTCTTT. The variable domain in full, with the rest retrieved from reference TRBV28 and TRBJ1-1, is DVKVTQSSRYLVKRTGEKVFLECVQDMDHENMFWYRQDPGLGLRLIYFSYDVKMKEKGDIPEGYSVSREKKERFSLILESASTNQTSMYLCASSDPLQGVDTEAFFGQGTRLTVV.

The V gene is TRBV6-2 or TRBV6-3, the J gene TRBJ1-1, with 7 bases identical to TRBD1. Germline V gene data show CDR1 as MNHEY and CDR2 as SVGEGT. This CDR3 contains 12 residues. With V trimmed by 4 bases and J by 6 bases, 2 bases remained unmatched. The CDR3: CASSFGQAEAFF. DNA for the CDR3: TGTGCCAGCAGTTTCGGACAGGCTGAAGCTTTCTTT.